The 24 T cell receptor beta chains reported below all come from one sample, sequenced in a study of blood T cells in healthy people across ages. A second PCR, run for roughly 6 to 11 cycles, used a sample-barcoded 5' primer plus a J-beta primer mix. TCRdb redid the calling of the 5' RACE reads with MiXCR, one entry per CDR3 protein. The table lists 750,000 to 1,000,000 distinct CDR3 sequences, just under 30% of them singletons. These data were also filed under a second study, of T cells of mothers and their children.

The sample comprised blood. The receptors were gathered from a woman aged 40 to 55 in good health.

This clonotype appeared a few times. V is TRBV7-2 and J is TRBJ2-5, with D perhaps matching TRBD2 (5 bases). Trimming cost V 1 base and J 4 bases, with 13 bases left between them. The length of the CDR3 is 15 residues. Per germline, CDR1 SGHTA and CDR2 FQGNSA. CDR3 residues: CASSLDQDSAETQYF. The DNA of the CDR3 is TGTGCCAGCAGCTTAGACCAAGATAGCGCAGAGACCCAGTACTTC.

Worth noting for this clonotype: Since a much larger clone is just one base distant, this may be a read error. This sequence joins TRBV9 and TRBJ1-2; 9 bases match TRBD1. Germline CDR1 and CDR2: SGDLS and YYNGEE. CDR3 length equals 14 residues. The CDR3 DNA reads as TGTGTCAGCAGCGTAACAGGGGGCGACTATGGCTACACCTTC. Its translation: CVSSVTGGDYGYTF.

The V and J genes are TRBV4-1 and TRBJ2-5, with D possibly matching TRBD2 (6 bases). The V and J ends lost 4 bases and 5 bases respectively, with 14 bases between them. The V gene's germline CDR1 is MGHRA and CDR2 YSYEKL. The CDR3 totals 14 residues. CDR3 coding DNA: TGCGCCAGCAGCCGTCTACTAGCCGGCGAGACCCAGTACTTC. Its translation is CASSRLLAGETQYF.

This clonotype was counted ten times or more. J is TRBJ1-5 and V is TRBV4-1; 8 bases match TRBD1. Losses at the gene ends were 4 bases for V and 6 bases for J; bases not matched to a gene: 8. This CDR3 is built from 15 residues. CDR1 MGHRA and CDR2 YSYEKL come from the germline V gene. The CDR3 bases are TGCGCCAGCAGCCCGGATGGACAGGGAGGTCAGCCCCAGCATTTT. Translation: CASSPDGQGGQPQHF.

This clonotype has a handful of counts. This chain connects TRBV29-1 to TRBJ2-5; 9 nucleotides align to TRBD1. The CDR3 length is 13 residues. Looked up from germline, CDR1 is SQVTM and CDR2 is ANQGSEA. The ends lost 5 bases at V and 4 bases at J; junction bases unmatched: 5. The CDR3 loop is CSVKGQGRETQYF. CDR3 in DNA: TGCAGCGTTAAGGGACAGGGAAGAGAGACCCAGTACTTC. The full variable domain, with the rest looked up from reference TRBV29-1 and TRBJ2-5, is SAVISQKPSRDICQRGTSLTIQCQVDSQVTMMFWYRQQPGQSLTLIATANQGSEATYESGFVIDKFPISRPNLTFSTLTVSNMSPEDSSIYLCSVKGQGRETQYFGPGTRLLVL.

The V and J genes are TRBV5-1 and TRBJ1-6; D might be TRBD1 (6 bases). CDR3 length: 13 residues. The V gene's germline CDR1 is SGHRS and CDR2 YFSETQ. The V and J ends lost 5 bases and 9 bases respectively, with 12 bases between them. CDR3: CASSSRGLSPLHF. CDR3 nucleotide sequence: TGCGCCAGCAGTTCCAGGGGCCTTTCACCCCTCCACTTT.

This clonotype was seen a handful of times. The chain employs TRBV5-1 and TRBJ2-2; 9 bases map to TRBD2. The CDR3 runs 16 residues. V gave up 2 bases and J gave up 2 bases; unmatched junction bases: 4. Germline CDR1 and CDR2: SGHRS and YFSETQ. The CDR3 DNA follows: TGCGCCAGCAGCTTTAGCGGGGGCGAAAACACCGGGGAGCTGTTTTTT. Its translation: CASSFSGGENTGELFF.

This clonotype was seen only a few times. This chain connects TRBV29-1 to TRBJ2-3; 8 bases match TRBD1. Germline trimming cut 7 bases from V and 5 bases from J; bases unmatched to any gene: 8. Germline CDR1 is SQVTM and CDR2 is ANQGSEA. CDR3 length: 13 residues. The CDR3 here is CSACRGPGDTQYF. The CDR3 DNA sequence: TGCAGCGCTTGCAGGGGGCCGGGAGATACGCAGTATTTT.

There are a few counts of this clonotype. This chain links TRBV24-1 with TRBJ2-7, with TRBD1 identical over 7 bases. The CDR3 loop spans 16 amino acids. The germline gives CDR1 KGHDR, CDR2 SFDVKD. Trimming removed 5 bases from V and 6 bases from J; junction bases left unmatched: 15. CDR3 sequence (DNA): TGTGCCACCAGTGCTTCCTCAGGGGGTCATCGGGGCGAGCAGTACTTC. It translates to CATSASSGGHRGEQYF.

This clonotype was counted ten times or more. In nucleotides, the CDR3 is TGTGCCAGCAGTAAACAGGGGAGTTGGACTGAAGCTTTCTTT. It translates to CASSKQGSWTEAFF. The chain links TRBV6-5 to TRBJ1-1; 7 bases match TRBD1. V dropped 5 bases and J dropped 5; count of bases not matched to a gene: 8. CDR3 length: 14 amino acids. Germline V gene lookup returns CDR1 MNHEY and CDR2 SVGAGI.

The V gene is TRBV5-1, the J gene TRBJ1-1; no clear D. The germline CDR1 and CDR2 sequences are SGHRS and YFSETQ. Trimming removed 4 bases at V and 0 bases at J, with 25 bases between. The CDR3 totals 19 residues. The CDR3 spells CASSQLPLGPRRMNTEAFF. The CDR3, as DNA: TGCGCCAGCAGCCAGCTCCCGCTTGGCCCGCGAAGGATGAACACTGAAGCTTTCTTT.

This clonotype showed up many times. CDR3 in DNA: TGTGCCAGCAGTTCCTTGGGGCAGATTACCTACGAGCAGTACTTC. Translation gives CASSSLGQITYEQYF. V and J are TRBV27 and TRBJ2-7, with D possibly matching TRBD1 (5 bases). V dropped 4 bases and J dropped 2 bases, with 15 bases sitting between them. From germline, CDR1 is MNHEY and CDR2 SMNVEV (reference sequence). This CDR3 comprises 15 residues.

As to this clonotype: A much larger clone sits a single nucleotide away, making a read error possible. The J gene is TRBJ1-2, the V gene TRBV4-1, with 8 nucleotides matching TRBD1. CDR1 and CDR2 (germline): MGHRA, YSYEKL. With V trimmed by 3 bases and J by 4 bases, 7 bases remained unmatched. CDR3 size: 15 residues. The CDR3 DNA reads TGCGCCAGCAGCCACTGGACAGGGAGTAGCTATGGCTACACCTTC. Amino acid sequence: CASSHWTGSSYGYTF.

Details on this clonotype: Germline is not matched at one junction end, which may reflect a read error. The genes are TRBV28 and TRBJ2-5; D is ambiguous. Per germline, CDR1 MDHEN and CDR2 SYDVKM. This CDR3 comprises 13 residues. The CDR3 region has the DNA TGTGCCAGCATGGTGTGGGCGCAAGAGGCCCAGTACTTC. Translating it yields CASMVWAQEAQYF. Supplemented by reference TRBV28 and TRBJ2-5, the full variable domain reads DVKVTQSSRYLVKRTGEKVFLECVQDMDHENMFWYRQDPGLGLRLIYFSYDVKMKEKGDIPEGYSVSREKKERFSLILESASTNQTSMYLCASMVWAQEAQYFGPGTRLLVL.

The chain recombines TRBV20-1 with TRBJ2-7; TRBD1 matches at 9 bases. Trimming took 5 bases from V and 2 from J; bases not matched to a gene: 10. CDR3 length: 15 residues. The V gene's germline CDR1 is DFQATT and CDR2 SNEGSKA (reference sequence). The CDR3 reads CSAHSGTGKTYEQYF. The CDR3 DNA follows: TGCAGTGCTCATTCCGGGACAGGGAAAACCTACGAGCAGTACTTC.

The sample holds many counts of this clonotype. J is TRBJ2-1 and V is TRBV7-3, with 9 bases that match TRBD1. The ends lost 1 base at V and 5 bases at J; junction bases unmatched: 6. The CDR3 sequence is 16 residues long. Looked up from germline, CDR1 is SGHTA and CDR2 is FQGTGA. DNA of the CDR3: TGTGCCAGCAGCTTAAAAAGGACAGGGGTAAACAATGAGCAGTTCTTC. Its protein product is CASSLKRTGVNNEQFF.

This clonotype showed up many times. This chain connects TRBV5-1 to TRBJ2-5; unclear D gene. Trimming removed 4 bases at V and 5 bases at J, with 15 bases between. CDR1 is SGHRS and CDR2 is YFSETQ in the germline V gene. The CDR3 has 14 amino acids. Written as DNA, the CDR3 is TGCGCCAGCAGCCGGCGGTGGTTTCGGGAGACCCAGTACTTC. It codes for CASSRRWFRETQYF.

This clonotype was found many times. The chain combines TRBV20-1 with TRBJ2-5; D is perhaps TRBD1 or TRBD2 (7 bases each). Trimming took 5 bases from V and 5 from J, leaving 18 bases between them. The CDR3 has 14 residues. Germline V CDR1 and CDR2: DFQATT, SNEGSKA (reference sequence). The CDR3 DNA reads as TGCAGTGCTGCCGCGGAGGGAGGGGGCGAGACCCAGTACTTC. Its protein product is CSAAAEGGGETQYF.

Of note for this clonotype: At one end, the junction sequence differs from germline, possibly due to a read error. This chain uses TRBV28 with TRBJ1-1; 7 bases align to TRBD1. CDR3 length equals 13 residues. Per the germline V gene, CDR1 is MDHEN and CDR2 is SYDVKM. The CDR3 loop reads CASTGVMDTEACF. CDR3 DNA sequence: TGTGCCAGTACAGGGGTTATGGACACTGAAGCTTGCTTT. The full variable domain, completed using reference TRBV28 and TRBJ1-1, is DVKVTQSSRYLVKRTGEKVFLECVQDMDHENMFWYRQDPGLGLRLIYFSYDVKMKEKGDIPEGYSVSREKKERFSLILESASTNQTSMYLCASTGVMDTEACFGQGTRLTVV.

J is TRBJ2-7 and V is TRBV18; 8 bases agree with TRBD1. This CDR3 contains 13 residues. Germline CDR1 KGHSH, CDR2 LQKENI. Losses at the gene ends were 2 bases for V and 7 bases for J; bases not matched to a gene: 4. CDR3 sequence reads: CASSPYRGIEQYF. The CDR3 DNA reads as TGTGCCAGCTCACCATACAGGGGGATTGAGCAGTACTTC.

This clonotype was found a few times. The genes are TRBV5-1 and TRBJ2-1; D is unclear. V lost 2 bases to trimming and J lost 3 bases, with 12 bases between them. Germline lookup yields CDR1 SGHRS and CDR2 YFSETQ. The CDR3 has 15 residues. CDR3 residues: CASSFRQWGYNEQFF. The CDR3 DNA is TGCGCCAGCAGCTTTAGGCAGTGGGGCTACAATGAGCAGTTCTTC.

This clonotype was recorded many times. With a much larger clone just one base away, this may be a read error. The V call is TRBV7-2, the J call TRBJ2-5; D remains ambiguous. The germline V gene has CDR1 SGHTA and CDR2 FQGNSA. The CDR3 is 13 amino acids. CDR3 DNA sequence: TGTGCCAGCGGCTTAGGGTACCAAGAGACCCAGTACTTC. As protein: CASGLGYQETQYF.

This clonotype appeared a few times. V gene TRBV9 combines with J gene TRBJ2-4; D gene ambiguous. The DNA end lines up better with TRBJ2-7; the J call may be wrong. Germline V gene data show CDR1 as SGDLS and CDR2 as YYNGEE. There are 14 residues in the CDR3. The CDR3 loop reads CASSVEVGPYEQYF. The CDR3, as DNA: TGTGCCAGCAGCGTAGAAGTTGGTCCCTACGAGCAGTACTTC.

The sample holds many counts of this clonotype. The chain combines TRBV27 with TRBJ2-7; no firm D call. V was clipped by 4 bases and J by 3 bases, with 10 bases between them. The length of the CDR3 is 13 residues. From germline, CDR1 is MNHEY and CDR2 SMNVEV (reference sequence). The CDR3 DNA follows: TGTGCCAGCAGTTCATTCATGAGCTACGAGCAGTACTTC. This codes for CASSSFMSYEQYF.